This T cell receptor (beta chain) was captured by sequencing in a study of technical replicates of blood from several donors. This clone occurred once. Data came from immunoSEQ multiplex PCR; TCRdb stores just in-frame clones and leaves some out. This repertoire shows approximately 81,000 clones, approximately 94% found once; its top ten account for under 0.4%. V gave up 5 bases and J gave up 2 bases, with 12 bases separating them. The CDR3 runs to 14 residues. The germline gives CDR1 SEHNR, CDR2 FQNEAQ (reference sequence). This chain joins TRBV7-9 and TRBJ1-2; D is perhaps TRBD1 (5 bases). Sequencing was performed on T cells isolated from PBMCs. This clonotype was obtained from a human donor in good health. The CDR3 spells CASSDRGKNYGYTF. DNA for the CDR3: TGTGCCAGCAGCGATCGGGGGAAAAACTATGGCTACACCTTC.